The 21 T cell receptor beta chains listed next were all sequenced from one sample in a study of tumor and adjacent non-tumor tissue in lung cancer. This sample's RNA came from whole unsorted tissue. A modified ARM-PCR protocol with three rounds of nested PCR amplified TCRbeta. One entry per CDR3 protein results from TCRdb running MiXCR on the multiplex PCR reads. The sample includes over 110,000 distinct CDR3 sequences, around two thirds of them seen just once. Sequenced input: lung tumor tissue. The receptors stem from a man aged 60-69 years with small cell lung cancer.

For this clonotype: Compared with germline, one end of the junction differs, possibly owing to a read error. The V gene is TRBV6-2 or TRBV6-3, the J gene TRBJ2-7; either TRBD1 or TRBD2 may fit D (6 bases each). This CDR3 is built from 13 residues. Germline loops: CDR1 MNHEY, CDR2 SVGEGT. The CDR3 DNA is TGTGCCAGCAGTTATAGGGGGGCCTACGAACAGTACTTC. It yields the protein CASSYRGAYEQYF.

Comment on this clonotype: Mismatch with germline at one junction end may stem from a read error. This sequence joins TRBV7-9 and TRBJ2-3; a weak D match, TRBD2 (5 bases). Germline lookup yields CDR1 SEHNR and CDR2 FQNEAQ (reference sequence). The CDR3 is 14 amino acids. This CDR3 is CASSLEGSADMQYF. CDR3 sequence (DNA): TGTGCCAGCAGCTTAGAGGGTTCAGCGGATATGCAGTATTTT.

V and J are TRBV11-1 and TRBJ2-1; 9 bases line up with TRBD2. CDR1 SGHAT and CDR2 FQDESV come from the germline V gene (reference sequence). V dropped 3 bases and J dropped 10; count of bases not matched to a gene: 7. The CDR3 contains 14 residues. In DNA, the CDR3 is TGTGCCAGCAGCTTCACTAGCGGGTTTAGGGAGCAGTTCTTC. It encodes CASSFTSGFREQFF.

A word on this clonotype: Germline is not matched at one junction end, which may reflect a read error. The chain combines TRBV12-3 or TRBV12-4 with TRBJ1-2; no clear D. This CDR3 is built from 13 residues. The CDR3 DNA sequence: TGTGCCAGCAGTAACACTTTTAACTATTTCTACACCTTT. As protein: CASSNTFNYFYTF.

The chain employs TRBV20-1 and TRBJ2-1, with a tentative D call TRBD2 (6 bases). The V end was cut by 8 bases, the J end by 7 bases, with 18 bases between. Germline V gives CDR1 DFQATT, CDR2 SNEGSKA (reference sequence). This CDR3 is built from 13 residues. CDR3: CSPSRMAGNEQFF. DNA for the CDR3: TGCAGTCCCAGCAGGATGGCGGGGAATGAGCAGTTCTTC.

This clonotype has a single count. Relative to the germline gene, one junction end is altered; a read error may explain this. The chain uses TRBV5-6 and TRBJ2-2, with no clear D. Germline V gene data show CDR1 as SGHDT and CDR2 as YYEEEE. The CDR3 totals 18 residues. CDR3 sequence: CTSRLWVVGYPSTGELFF. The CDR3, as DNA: TGTACCAGCAGATTGTGGGTCGTTGGCTACCCGAGCACCGGGGAGCTGTTTTTT. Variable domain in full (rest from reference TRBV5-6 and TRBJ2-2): DAGVTQSPTHLIKTRGQQVTLRCSPKSGHDTVSWYQQALGQGPQFIFQYYEEEERQRGNFPDRFSGHQFPNYSSELNVNALLLGDSALYLCTSRLWVVGYPSTGELFFGEGSRLTVL.

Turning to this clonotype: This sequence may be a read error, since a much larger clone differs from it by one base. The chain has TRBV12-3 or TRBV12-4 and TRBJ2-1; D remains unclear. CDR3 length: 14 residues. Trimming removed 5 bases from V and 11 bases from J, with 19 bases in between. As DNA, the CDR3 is TGTGCCAGCAGTCTTAGAGGAAAGACGGATAAGCAGTTCTTC. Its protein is CASSLRGKTDKQFF.

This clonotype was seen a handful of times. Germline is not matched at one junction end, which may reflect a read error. DNA for the CDR3: TGTACCAGCGGGCGGGGCGGTTTGGCGGGAGCGGATACGCAGTATTTT. Protein sequence: CTSGRGGLAGADTQYF. The rearrangement uses TRBV6-1 and TRBJ2-3; TRBD2 matches 7 bases. This CDR3 is 16 amino acids long. Germline-derived CDR1 and CDR2 are MNHNS and SASEGT.

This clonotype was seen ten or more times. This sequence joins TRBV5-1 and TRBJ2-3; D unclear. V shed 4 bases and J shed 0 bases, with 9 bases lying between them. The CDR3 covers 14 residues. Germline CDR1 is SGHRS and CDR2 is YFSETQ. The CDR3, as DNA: TGCGCCAGCAGCGAGACACCCAGCACAGATACGCAGTATTTT. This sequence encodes CASSETPSTDTQYF.

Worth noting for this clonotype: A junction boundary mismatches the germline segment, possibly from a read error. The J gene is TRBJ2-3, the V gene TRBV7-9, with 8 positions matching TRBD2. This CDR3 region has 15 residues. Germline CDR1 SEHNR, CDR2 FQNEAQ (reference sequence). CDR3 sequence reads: CAISRGLARTVTQYF. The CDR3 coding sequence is TGTGCCATCAGCAGAGGACTAGCTCGAACAGTTACGCAGTATTTT.

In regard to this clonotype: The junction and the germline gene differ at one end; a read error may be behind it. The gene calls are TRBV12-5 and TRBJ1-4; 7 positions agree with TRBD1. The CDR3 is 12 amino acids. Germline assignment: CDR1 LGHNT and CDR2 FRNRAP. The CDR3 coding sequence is TGTGCTAGTGGAATGTACCGGGACAGATTGTCTTTT. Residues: CASGMYRDRLSF.

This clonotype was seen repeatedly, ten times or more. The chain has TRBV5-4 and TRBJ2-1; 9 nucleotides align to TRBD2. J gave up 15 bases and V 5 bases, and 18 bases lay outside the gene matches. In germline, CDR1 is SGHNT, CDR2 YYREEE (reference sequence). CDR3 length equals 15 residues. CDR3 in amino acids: CASSESGRRGGKGFF. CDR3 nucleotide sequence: TGTGCCAGCAGTGAAAGCGGGAGGAGAGGAGGTAAAGGGTTCTTC.

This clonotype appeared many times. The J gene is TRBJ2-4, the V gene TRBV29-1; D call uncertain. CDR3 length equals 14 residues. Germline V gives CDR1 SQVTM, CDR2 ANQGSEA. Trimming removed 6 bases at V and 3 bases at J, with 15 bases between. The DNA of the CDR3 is TGCAGCGTCAGAAGTCCTCTGGACAAAAACATTCAGTACTTC. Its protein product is CSVRSPLDKNIQYF.

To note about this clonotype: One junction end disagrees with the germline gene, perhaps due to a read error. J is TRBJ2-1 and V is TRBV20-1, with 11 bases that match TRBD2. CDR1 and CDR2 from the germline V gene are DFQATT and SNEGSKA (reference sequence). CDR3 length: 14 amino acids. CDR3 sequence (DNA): TGCAGTGCTTCGACTAGCGGGACACAGAATGAGCAATTCTTC. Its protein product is CSASTSGTQNEQFF.

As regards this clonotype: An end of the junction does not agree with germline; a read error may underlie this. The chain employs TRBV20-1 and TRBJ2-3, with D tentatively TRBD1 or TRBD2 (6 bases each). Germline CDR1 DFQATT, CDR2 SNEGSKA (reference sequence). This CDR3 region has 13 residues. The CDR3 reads CSAWGARTYTQYF. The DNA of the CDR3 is TGCAGTGCTTGGGGGGCTCGCACATATACGCAGTATTTT.

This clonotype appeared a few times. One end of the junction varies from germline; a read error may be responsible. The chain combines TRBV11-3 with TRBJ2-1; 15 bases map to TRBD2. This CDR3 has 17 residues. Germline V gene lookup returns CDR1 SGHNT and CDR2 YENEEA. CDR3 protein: CPSSSGLAGGPYNEQFF. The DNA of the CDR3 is TGTCCCAGCAGTTCTGGACTAGCGGGAGGGCCCTACAATGAGCAGTTCTTC.

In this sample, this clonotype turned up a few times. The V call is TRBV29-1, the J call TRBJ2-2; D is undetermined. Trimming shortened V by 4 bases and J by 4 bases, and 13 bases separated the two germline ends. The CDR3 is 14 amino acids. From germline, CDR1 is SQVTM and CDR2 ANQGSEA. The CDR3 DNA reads TGCAGCGTTGCCGTGGGGTGGCGCACCGGGGAGCTGTTTTTT. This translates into CSVAVGWRTGELFF.

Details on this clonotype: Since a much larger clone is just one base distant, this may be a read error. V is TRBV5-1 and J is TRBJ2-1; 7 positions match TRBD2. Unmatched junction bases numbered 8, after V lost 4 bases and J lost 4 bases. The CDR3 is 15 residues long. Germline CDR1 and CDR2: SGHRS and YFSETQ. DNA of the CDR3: TGCGCCAGCAGCAAAGGCGGGAGTGGGTACAATGAGCAGTTCTTC. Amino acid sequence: CASSKGGSGYNEQFF.

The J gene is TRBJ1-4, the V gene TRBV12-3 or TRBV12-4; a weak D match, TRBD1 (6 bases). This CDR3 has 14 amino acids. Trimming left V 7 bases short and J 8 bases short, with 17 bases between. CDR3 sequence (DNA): TGTGCCAGCAATATCGGGGGGCTTCGAGAAAAACTGTTTTTT. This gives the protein CASNIGGLREKLFF.

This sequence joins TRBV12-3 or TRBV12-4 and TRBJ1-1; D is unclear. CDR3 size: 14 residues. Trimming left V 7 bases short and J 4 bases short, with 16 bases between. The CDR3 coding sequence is TGTGCCAGCAATGTATGGGATGGCAGCACTGAAGCTTTCTTT. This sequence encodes CASNVWDGSTEAFF.

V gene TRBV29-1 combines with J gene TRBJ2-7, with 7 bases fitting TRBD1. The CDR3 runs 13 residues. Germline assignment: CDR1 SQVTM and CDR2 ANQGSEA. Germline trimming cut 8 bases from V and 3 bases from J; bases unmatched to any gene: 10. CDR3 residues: CSLGGQRGYEQYF. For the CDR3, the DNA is TGCAGCCTTGGGGGACAGAGAGGCTACGAGCAGTACTTC.